Listed here is a single T cell receptor (beta chain). The antigen this receptor binds is unknown. The input lacks base qualities; no much larger clone sits a single base away. This entry belongs to a study of cytomegalovirus exposure and HLA in healthy donors (dated by TCRdb to the late 2010s). For context, the study as a whole: An earlier analysis of some 500 of the donors reported approximately 300 Gb of sequence data and some 120 million unique TCR beta sequences from about 180 million T cells. An early release covering about 600 HLA-typed donors comprised 250 to 350 gigabases of sequencing data and tens of millions of unique TCR sequences. Among the roughly 410 genotyped donors, around 79% belonged to the genetic ancestry cluster associated with self-reported Caucasian donors. The study aimed to test whether cataloging public T cell receptors could reveal signatures of past pathogen exposure. The T cell repertoires of 700 or so subjects were profiled by immunosequencing and related to cytomegalovirus serostatus. Along with the roughly 700-subject first cohort, a separate validation cohort of approximately 110 different subjects was used. To predict cytomegalovirus infection status, the study combined high-throughput TCR immunosequencing, statistical association of individual TCRs with disease status, and machine learning. A later analysis re-analyzed previously published TCR beta repertoires from about 600 donors and added high-resolution HLA genotyping to study TCR occurrence patterns. Rather than using new phenotypic data, the later analysis identified candidate immune exposures from TCR beta sequences and from how often those sequences occurred across donors. An earlier analysis of nearly 600 of the donors applied high-throughput TCR beta sequencing to assess whether each TCR beta V gene segment acted as functional or pseudogenic. Donor age, sex, ethnicity and CMV serostatus were compiled alongside the repertoire data. A later genetic analysis used genome-wide SNP genotypes for about 65% of the 666 donors, treating that subset as a discovery cohort. All discovery cohort repertoires had been generated using a single sequencing platform. HLA typing included class I and class II loci at four-digit resolution. Typing coverage varied by locus: roughly 620-640 donors for A, B, C, DRB1 and DQB1; 500 to 550 for DQA1; about 590 for DPA1; under 490 for DPB1. Several DR-DQ haplotypes were treated as single units for association and clustering because of strong linkage in the cohort. Among around 400 genotyped donors of the cohort, an average of roughly 230,000 unique TCR beta nucleotide sequences was sequenced per donor, of which about 19% were non-productive. The investigation overall reported the following: The classifier was reported to diagnose cytomegalovirus status with high specificity and sensitivity in both the original and validation cohorts. This cohort had only TCR beta chains sequenced, and the lack of alpha or paired-chain data limited which features could be detected. Most TCR sequences were seen in very few donors, while some public TCRs were found in many individuals. Linkage disequilibrium might explain the correlated functional status among segregating V segments, but an unknown experimental factor could not be excluded. According to a later genetic analysis, donors in an Asian-associated ancestry cluster had fewer N-insertions in productive TCRs than the roughly 660-donor mean. CMV serostatus was the only immune exposure information available for the cohort. HLA typing was unavailable for some donors at each locus, so association tests used only the typed subset. According to a later analysis, parvovirus B19, influenza, CMV and Epstein-Barr virus appeared linked to several top co-occurrence clusters. It was suggested by the authors that the approach could potentially be generalized to other disease states and immunological phenotypes. The sequencing pipeline was judged likely to have produced a cluster of highly shared sequence variants as a technical artifact. A total of fewer than 200 TCR beta chains were listed by the study as associated with cytomegalovirus. A later analysis found that most CMV-associated TCR beta chains appeared HLA-restricted, with HLA associations seemingly driven largely by CMV exposure. A later genetic analysis associated a missense DCLRE1C variant with V-gene and J-gene trimming of TCR beta chains, and an independent cohort replicated the association. Strong co-occurrence of HLA alleles, especially DR and DQ, made assigning TCR associations to individual alleles difficult. In an earlier analysis of fewer than 750 of the donors, most TCR beta V segments were observed in productive rearrangements about 90% or about 30% of the time, broadly matching IMGT annotations. A further reported finding was that TCR beta sequences accurately predicted the HLA-A and HLA-B alleles for most subjects in the first cohort. Because the 87-base-pair reads could not distinguish some IMGT-functional V segments, including TRBV6-2 and TRBV6-3, those segments were excluded. A later analysis found that TCR association rates varied across HLA loci, with DRB1 alleles showing the most associated TCRs and HLA-C alleles the fewest. The presence/absence analyses assumed that sequencing depth was roughly uniform across donors, and that assumption may not be true. Approximately 16 rarely observed V segments, including chromosome 9 orphons, were excluded from the earlier analysis of some 590 of the donors because counts were too low. In vitro tests confirmed that a few of the cytomegalovirus-associated TCR beta chains recognize cytomegalovirus antigens. A later analysis associated 16,951 TCR beta sequences with specific HLA alleles at a false discovery rate of 0.05. Compared with equally common non-associated chains, HLA-associated TCR beta chains in a later analysis were more clonally expanded and had lower generation probabilities.

Library preparation employed the immunoSEQ multiplex PCR assay. The multiplex PCR relied on a mix of 60 forward primers for TCR Vbeta segments and 13 reverse primers for TCR Jbeta segments. A multiplex PCR assay on genomic DNA amplified the CDR3 region of rearranged TCR beta genes. The amplified TCR beta libraries were sequenced on the Illumina HiSeq System as 87-base-pair reads. The original pipeline was this. In a later analysis, 70 million to 95 million unique TCR beta chains were counted across the 690 or so repertoires, and approximately 9.9 million of these chains were shared by at least two donors. Raw reads were error-corrected and collapsed into unique sequences with a nearest-neighbor algorithm that merged closely related sequences to remove PCR and sequencing errors. CDR3 sequences were aligned to IMGT reference sequences to assign V, D and J gene segments. For a sequence to be retained, at least a six-nucleotide match to both a V gene segment and a J gene segment was required. A rearrangement counted as productive if the CDR3 had no stop codons and remained in frame with V and J, and every other rearrangement counted as non-productive. CDR3 was defined by IMGT convention, running from the second conserved V-encoded cysteine to the conserved J-encoded phenylalanine. Sequences without an unambiguous match to a single V gene segment were excluded from the earlier analysis of 450 to 650 of the donors. In an earlier analysis of a few hundred of the donors, V segments were called functional above 56.7% productive rearrangements and were called segregating when the between-donor standard deviation exceeded 5%. A statistical classification framework was developed to diagnose cytomegalovirus status using the catalog of TCR beta chain sequences. In a later analysis, V and J genes were assigned by comparing TCR nucleotide sequences against IMGT/GENE-DB human TR gene sequences. In a later analysis, CDR3 sequences and most-parsimonious VDJ recombination scenarios were assigned using the TCRdist pipeline. In a later analysis, each TCR beta chain was defined by its CDR3 amino acid sequence together with its V-gene family, and reads without a unique V-gene family were excluded. As a way to deal with suspected cross-contamination and a sequencing artifact, a later analysis dropped under 600 nucleotide sequences that were highly shared and had low generation probability. In a later analysis, a clonal expansion index was calculated for each public chain from normalized within-repertoire ranks of inferred template counts. In a later analysis, generation probabilities were computed using a VDJ recombination model fitted to out-of-frame rearrangements, and the results were checked against IGoR. In a later analysis, TCR-TCR, TCR-HLA and TCR-CMV co-occurrence was scored with hypergeometric tests, and a repertoire-size bias correction was applied to TCR pairs. In a later analysis, false discovery rates were estimated by permuting HLA or CMV assignments 20 times. A later analysis grouped co-occurring TCRs with DBSCAN, adding TCRdist sequence similarity when clustering within HLA-allele-positive subsets. Repertoires with fewer than 30,000 or more than 120,000 public chains were left out of co-occurrence clustering, as were about 5 repertoires with anomalous nucleotide sharing. Sourced from immuneACCESS, this table was stored by TCRdb with only in-frame sequences that have V and J called. A share of the clones is absent; for the studies checked, an unresolved V gene accounts for under half, and the remainder has no known explanation. D and trimming come from the DNA, and the V and J calls and clone size come from that table. Present in this sample are about 170,000 clones, 82% of which were seen just once. The top ten clones comprise around 1.5% of the sample.

After removal of 6 bases from V and 5 bases from J, the junction retains 8 bases not matched to a gene. The germline V gene (reference sequence) sets CDR1 to LNHDA and CDR2 to SQIVND. Spanning cysteine to phenylalanine, the CDR3 consists of 14 amino acids. The read is trimmed to its CDR3 DNA, 42 bases read in frame from base 1. In total, 666 healthy bone marrow donors made up the cohort. All cohort members were sampled while nominally healthy, although unrecorded immune exposures were likely present. The donor was CMV seronegative and belonged to the group of under 400 seronegative cohort members. A peripheral blood sample was collected from each donor, and TCR beta sequencing was performed on peripheral blood mononuclear cells. The Qiagen DNeasy Blood Extraction Kit was used to extract genomic DNA from the blood cell samples.

The sequence was obtained from a male donor in good health and CMV-seronegative. Input material: PBMCs. The sequence joins TRBV19 to TRBJ2-5, with 8 central nucleotides matching TRBD1. In nucleotides, the sequence is TGTGCCAGTAGACGGGACAGGAGACAGGAGACCCAGTACTTC. Its protein product is CASRRDRRQETQYF.